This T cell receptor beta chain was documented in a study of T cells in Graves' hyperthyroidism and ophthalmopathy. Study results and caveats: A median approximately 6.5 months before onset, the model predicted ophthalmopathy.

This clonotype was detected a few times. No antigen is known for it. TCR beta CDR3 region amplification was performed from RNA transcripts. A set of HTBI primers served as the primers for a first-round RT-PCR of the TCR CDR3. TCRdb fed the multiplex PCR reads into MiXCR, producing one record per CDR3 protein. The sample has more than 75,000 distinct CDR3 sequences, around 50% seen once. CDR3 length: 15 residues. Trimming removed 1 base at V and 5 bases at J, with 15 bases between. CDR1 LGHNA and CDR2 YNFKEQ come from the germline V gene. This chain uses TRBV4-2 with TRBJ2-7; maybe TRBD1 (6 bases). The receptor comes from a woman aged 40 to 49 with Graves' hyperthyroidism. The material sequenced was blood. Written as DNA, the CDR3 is TGTGCCAGCAGCCAAGGGGTGAAGGCAGGGGACGAGCAGTACTTC. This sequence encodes CASSQGVKAGDEQYF.